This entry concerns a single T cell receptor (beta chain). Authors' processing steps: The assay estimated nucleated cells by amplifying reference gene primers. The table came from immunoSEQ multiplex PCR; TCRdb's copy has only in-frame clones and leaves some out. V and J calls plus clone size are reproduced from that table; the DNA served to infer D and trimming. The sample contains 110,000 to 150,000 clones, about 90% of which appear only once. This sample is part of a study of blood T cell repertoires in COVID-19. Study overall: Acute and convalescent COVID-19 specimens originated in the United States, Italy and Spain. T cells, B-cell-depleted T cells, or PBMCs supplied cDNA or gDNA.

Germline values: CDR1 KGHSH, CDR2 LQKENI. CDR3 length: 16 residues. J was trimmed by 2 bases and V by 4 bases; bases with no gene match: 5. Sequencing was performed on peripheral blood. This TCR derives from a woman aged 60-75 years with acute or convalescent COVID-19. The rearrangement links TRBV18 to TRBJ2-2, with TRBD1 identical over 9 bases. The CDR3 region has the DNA TGTGCCAGCTCACAAGGGACAGGGACCAACACCGGGGAGCTGTTTTTT. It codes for CASSQGTGTNTGELFF. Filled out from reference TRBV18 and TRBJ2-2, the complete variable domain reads NAGVMQNPRHLVRRRGQEARLRCSPMKGHSHVYWYRQLPEEGLKFMVYLQKENIIDESGMPKERFSAEFPKEGPSILRIQQVVRGDSAAYFCASSQGTGTNTGELFFGEGSRLTVL.